A single sample is the source of the 22 T cell receptor beta chains below, sequenced in a study of blood T cell repertoires in COVID-19. The repertoire was sequenced with immunoSEQ multiplex PCR; TCRdb's copy has only in-frame clones and lacks some. The repertoire holds 310,000 or so clones, with 88% as singletons. Sequencing was done on a sample of peripheral blood. The origin of the receptors is a woman aged 25-40 years with COVID-19, enrolled during active disease.

This chain connects TRBV5-1 to TRBJ2-5; maybe TRBD1 (6 bases). Trimming pared 5 bases from V and 2 bases from J, leaving 13 bases between. The CDR3 spans 14 residues. Germline V gene lookup returns CDR1 SGHRS and CDR2 YFSETQ. CDR3 DNA: TGCGCCAGCAGACTAGGGACAATACAAGAGACCCAGTACTTC. This sequence encodes CASRLGTIQETQYF.

V and J are TRBV7-2 and TRBJ2-7; D may be TRBD2 (5 bases). This CDR3 is built from 11 residues. Per the germline V gene, CDR1 is SGHTA and CDR2 is FQGNSA. V lost 0 bases and J lost 10, with 7 bases in between. The CDR3 DNA reads TGTGCCAGCAGCTTAGCCCGGGAACAGTACTTC. Its protein is CASSLAREQYF.

This sequence joins TRBV19 and TRBJ1-6; no reliable D call. Germline CDR1 and CDR2: LNHDA and SQIVND (reference sequence). The CDR3 totals 13 residues. With 10 bases removed from V and 9 bases from J, the gap between germline ends came to 16 bases. The CDR3 DNA reads as TGTGCCACAAGCGTGGGTGAGGGTTCACCCCTCCACTTT. Protein product: CATSVGEGSPLHF.

A note on this clone: The junction shows a germline mismatch at one end, possibly a read error. The J gene is TRBJ2-5, the V gene TRBV7-7, with 10 bases identical to TRBD2. CDR3 size: 16 residues. The germline gives CDR1 SSHAT, CDR2 FNYEAQ (reference sequence). CDR3 amino acids: CASSLGALAGEETQYF. CDR3 DNA: TGTGCTAGCAGCTTAGGCGCTCTAGCGGGAGAAGAGACCCAGTACTTC.

The gene calls are TRBV18 and TRBJ1-1; D is undetermined. The CDR3 has 15 residues. Germline lookup yields CDR1 KGHSH and CDR2 LQKENI. The V gene lost 2 bases and the J gene lost 2 bases, with 12 bases spanning the gap. In nucleotides, the CDR3 is TGTGCCAGCTCACCATTGAGGAGTAGAAACACTGAAGCTTTCTTT. Translated, it gives CASSPLRSRNTEAFF.

This clone was seen more than once but under ten times. Here the CDR3 DNA reads TGTGCCAGCAGCCCGCCCGGGCGGGGAGGCTACGAGCAGTACTTC. Amino acids: CASSPPGRGGYEQYF. The V call is TRBV4-2, the J call TRBJ2-7, with D perhaps matching TRBD2 (6 bases). Trimming stripped 4 bases from V and 3 bases from J, with 16 bases between. Germline CDR1 LGHNA, CDR2 YNFKEQ. The CDR3 consists of 15 residues.

V gene TRBV12-3 or TRBV12-4 combines with J gene TRBJ2-2; D is uncertain. The length of the CDR3 is 13 residues. With 3 bases removed from V and 1 base from J, the gap between germline ends came to 3 bases. The CDR3 protein is CASSFKNTGELFF. The CDR3 region has the DNA TGTGCCAGCAGTTTTAAGAACACCGGGGAGCTGTTTTTT.

This clone was counted a single time. The chain carries TRBV28 and TRBJ2-2; 8 bases are a match to TRBD2. The CDR3 loop spans 16 amino acids. Looked up from germline, CDR1 is MDHEN and CDR2 is SYDVKM. The V and J ends lost 3 bases and 5 bases, in that order; junction bases with no gene match: 8. CDR3 residues: CASSFQSGSGTGELFF. The CDR3 DNA reads as TGTGCCAGCAGTTTCCAGAGCGGGAGCGGTACCGGGGAGCTGTTTTTT.

The V call is TRBV4-1, the J call TRBJ1-4; tentatively, D is TRBD1 (5 bases). This CDR3 comprises 15 residues. Germline loops: CDR1 MGHRA, CDR2 YSYEKL. Trimming took off 3 bases at V and 0 bases at J, with 8 bases between the two ends. For the CDR3, the DNA is TGCGCCAGCAGCCAGGCAGGGTCAACTAATGAAAAACTGTTTTTT. This sequence encodes CASSQAGSTNEKLFF.

The genes are TRBV7-9 and TRBJ1-2; the match to TRBD1 covers 9 bases. Germline lookup yields CDR1 SEHNR and CDR2 FQNEAQ (reference sequence). The CDR3 extends over 14 amino acids. V gave up 0 bases and J gave up 6 bases; unmatched junction bases: 2. The chain's CDR3 is CASSLADRGHGYTF. CDR3 DNA: TGTGCCAGCAGCTTAGCGGACAGGGGACATGGCTACACCTTC.

This clone was seen once. The genes are TRBV7-2 and TRBJ2-7, with 8 nucleotides matching TRBD1. The CDR3 contains 14 residues. Unmatched junction bases numbered 3, after V lost 1 base and J lost 4 bases. From germline, CDR1 is SGHTA and CDR2 FQGNSA. Here the CDR3 DNA reads TGTGCCAGCAGCTTAGTCGGACAGGGATACGAGCAGTACTTC. Translation gives CASSLVGQGYEQYF. The full variable domain, its missing parts supplied by reference TRBV7-2 and TRBJ2-7, is GAGVSQSPSNKVTEKGKDVELRCDPISGHTALYWYRQSLGQGLEFLIYFQGNSAPDKSGLPSDRFSAERTGGSVSTLTIQRTQQEDSAVYLCASSLVGQGYEQYFGPGTRLTVT.

This rearrangement joins TRBV11-2 to TRBJ2-3; a possible D gene is TRBD1 (6 bases). The germline CDR1 and CDR2 sequences are SGHAT and FQNNGV. V lost 2 bases, J lost 2 bases, and 8 bases lay in between. This CDR3 comprises 14 residues. The CDR3 sequence: CASSLRGITDTQYF. The CDR3 region has the DNA TGTGCCAGCAGCTTAAGGGGGATCACAGATACGCAGTATTTT.

J is TRBJ1-5 and V is TRBV28; TRBD1 aligns across 7 bases. Germline values: CDR1 MDHEN, CDR2 SYDVKM. V was clipped by 5 bases and J by 11 bases; unmatched bases: 15. CDR3 length equals 15 residues. The CDR3 region has the DNA TGTGCCAGCAGTCTCCGGGACAGAACCGTTGGAGCCCAGCATTTT. Protein sequence: CASSLRDRTVGAQHF.

The rearrangement uses TRBV5-1 and TRBJ1-1; D gene uncertain. The CDR3 sequence is 15 residues long. Germline assignment: CDR1 SGHRS and CDR2 YFSETQ. Between the trimmed V and J ends, which lost 0 bases and 4 bases, there was a span of 13 bases. The CDR3 coding sequence is TGCGCCAGCAGCTTGGATCCACGAGGGATCACTGAAGCTTTCTTT. It encodes CASSLDPRGITEAFF. Based on the CDR3 plus reference TRBV5-1 and TRBJ1-1, the full variable domain is KAGVTQTPRYLIKTRGQQVTLSCSPISGHRSVSWYQQTPGQGLQFLFEYFSETQRNKGNFPGRFSGRQFSNSRSEMNVSTLELGDSALYLCASSLDPRGITEAFFGQGTRLTVV.

The rearrangement links TRBV19 to TRBJ2-7; 7 bases are shared with TRBD1. The V gene's germline CDR1 is LNHDA and CDR2 SQIVND (reference sequence). The trim removed 5 bases at V and 0 bases at J, leaving 7 bases unmatched. The CDR3 totals 15 residues. As DNA, the CDR3 is TGTGCCAGTAGTCTCCGACAGGGACGCTCCTACGAGCAGTACTTC. It encodes CASSLRQGRSYEQYF. Filled out from reference TRBV19 and TRBJ2-7, the complete variable domain reads DGGITQSPKYLFRKEGQNVTLSCEQNLNHDAMYWYRQDPGQGLRLIYYSQIVNDFQKGDIAEGYSVSREKKESFPLTVTSAQKNPTAFYLCASSLRQGRSYEQYFGPGTRLTVT.

With regard to this clone: This specimen includes other DNA sequences encoding the same CDR3. The chain is built from TRBV6-5 and TRBJ2-7, with D perhaps TRBD2 (5 bases). Germline CDR1 MNHEY, CDR2 SVGAGI. V dropped 5 bases and J dropped 0 bases, with 11 bases sitting between them. This CDR3 comprises 14 residues. CDR3 residues: CASSRTGSSYEQYF. As DNA, the CDR3 is TGTGCCAGCAGTCGGACTGGGAGCTCCTACGAGCAGTACTTC.

The V gene is TRBV5-1, the J gene TRBJ2-7; possible D gene TRBD2, 5 bases. The CDR3 is made up of 14 amino acids. Germline-derived CDR1 and CDR2 are SGHRS and YFSETQ. V was cut by 0 bases and J by 4 bases, with 11 bases left in between. The CDR3 loop is CASSLGAVLYEQYF. DNA for the CDR3: TGCGCCAGCAGCTTGGGAGCGGTTTTGTACGAGCAGTACTTC.

The chain recombines TRBV6-5 with TRBJ2-7; 10 nucleotides line up with TRBD2. The V and J ends lost 8 bases and 0 bases, in that order; junction bases with no gene match: 7. The CDR3 is 15 residues long. Germline CDR1 and CDR2: MNHEY and SVGAGI. CDR3 sequence: CASFSGRGRSYEQYF. The CDR3 coding sequence is TGTGCCAGCTTCAGCGGGAGGGGTCGCTCCTACGAGCAGTACTTC.

This rearrangement joins TRBV19 to TRBJ2-2; 8 nucleotides match TRBD1. From germline, CDR1 is LNHDA and CDR2 SQIVND (reference sequence). This CDR3 spans 15 amino acids. V shed 7 bases and J 2 bases; nucleotides not matched to a gene: 6. CDR3 nucleotide sequence: TGTGCCAGTATCAGGACAGGGATAAACACCGGGGAGCTGTTTTTT. Translation: CASIRTGINTGELFF.

V and J are TRBV2 and TRBJ1-3, with D possibly being TRBD1 (5 bases). CDR3 length: 17 amino acids. With 3 bases removed from V and 2 bases from J, the gap between germline ends came to 17 bases. CDR1 SNHLY and CDR2 FYNNEI come from the germline V gene. CDR3 loop: CASSDRQGGFTGNTIYF. The CDR3 region has the DNA TGTGCCAGCAGTGATCGGCAGGGCGGCTTCACTGGAAACACCATATATTTT.

The chain uses TRBV3-1 (or the pseudogene TRBV3-2) and TRBJ1-6; the match to TRBD1 covers 10 bases. This CDR3 comprises 15 residues. CDR1 is LGHDT and CDR2 is YNNKEL in the germline V gene (reference sequence). The ends lost 1 base at V and 8 bases at J; junction bases unmatched: 2. This CDR3 reads CASSQAGQGDSPLHF. CDR3 bases: TGTGCCAGCAGCCAAGCTGGACAGGGGGATTCACCCCTCCACTTT.

V gene TRBV29-1 combines with J gene TRBJ1-2; 12 nucleotides match TRBD1. The CDR3 contains 14 residues. J gave up 8 bases and V 4 bases, and 8 bases lay outside the gene matches. Germline lookup yields CDR1 SQVTM and CDR2 ANQGSEA. CDR3 sequence reads: CSVGGQGAQRGYTF. Written as DNA, the CDR3 is TGCAGCGTTGGGGGACAGGGGGCGCAGAGGGGCTACACCTTC.